One T cell receptor beta chain is described in this entry. Its antigen is undetermined. This CDR3 has 17 amino acids. The germline V gene has CDR1 MGHRA and CDR2 YSYEKL. The TRB cDNA libraries were prepared by 5' RACE with UMI labels. Reprocessing the 5' RACE reads, TCRdb reports a single entry for every CDR3 protein and omits DNA. Its table lists roughly 110,000 distinct CDR3 sequences. The data stem from a study of CXCR3-negative and CXCR3-positive naive CD8 T cells. Notes on the study in general: Each naive subset displayed comparably high diversity, whereas memory CD8+ cells displayed much lower diversity. Naive CXCR3-positive cells had TRB CDR3s more hydrophobic than those of CXCR3-negative naive cells.

Input material: naive CXCR3+ CD8+ T cells from blood. The subset denotes: CD45RO-CCR7+CD27+CD95- naive CD8+ T cells expressing CXCR3 (TNR3+). This TCR was recovered from a human donor in good health. Some clones in this sample may be carry-over from other donors' samples. The chain employs TRBV4-1 and TRBJ2-1. CDR3 residues: CASSQDNSRLSYNEQFF.